A single sample gave rise to the 13 T cell receptor beta chains below, sequenced in a study of blood T cell repertoires in COVID-19 (TCRdb year 2020). The library was produced with the immunoSEQ multiplex PCR assay. Entries here come from immuneACCESS through TCRdb and include only in-frame sequences with V and J called. Some clones fail to appear in such tables; in the studies checked, an unresolved V gene covers under half of the shortfall, and the cause of the remainder is unknown. The sample table lists about 170,000 clones, approximately 87% of them with a count of one. The ten largest clones represent 11% of the sample. What was sequenced was peripheral blood. The receptors were sampled from a woman between 55 and 75 years old with COVID-19, enrolled during active disease.

The CDR3 reads CASSLAALAGEGRYEQYF. CDR3 sequence (DNA): TGTGCCAGCAGCTTAGCGGCGCTAGCGGGAGAGGGGAGATACGAGCAGTACTTC. The rearrangement uses TRBV7-8 and TRBJ2-7; TRBD2 aligns across 10 bases. This CDR3 is built from 18 residues. V shed 0 bases and J 4 bases; nucleotides not matched to a gene: 12. The V gene's germline CDR1 is SGHVS and CDR2 FQNEAQ.

V is TRBV29-1 and J is TRBJ2-1; 7 nucleotides align to TRBD1. This CDR3 comprises 15 residues. Germline V gene data show CDR1 as SQVTM and CDR2 as ANQGSEA. V was clipped by 6 bases and J by 1 base; unmatched bases: 9. This CDR3 reads CSVHGTDLSYNEQFF. For the CDR3, the DNA is TGCAGCGTCCACGGGACAGACCTTTCCTACAATGAGCAGTTCTTC.

V is TRBV6-2 or TRBV6-3 and J is TRBJ2-4; D is perhaps TRBD2 (6 bases). The CDR3 runs 15 residues. Per germline, CDR1 MNHEY and CDR2 SVGEGT. V was trimmed by 3 bases and J by 4 bases, leaving 13 bases between them. The CDR3 coding sequence is TGTGCCAGCAGTTATGTACGGGGGAGGAAAAACATTCAGTACTTC. Translated: CASSYVRGRKNIQYF.

J is TRBJ2-7 and V is TRBV5-6; D possibly corresponds to TRBD2 (7 bases). V lost 1 base and J lost 6, with 17 bases in between. The CDR3 extends over 15 amino acids. Per germline, CDR1 SGHDT and CDR2 YYEEEE. This chain's CDR3 is CASSLSWAGEGEQYF. The CDR3 region has the DNA TGTGCCAGCAGCTTGTCTTGGGCAGGGGAGGGCGAGCAGTACTTC.

This clone was counted only a few times. The rearrangement joins TRBV6-5 to TRBJ1-5; 7 positions agree with TRBD1. Looked up from germline, CDR1 is MNHEY and CDR2 is SVGAGI. With V trimmed by 10 bases and J by 3 bases, 12 bases remained unmatched. This CDR3 has 15 amino acids. CDR3 region: CATKRSGQSNQPQHF. CDR3 DNA sequence: TGTGCCACGAAAAGATCGGGACAGTCCAATCAGCCCCAGCATTTT.

This clone was detected a few times. V and J are TRBV6-5 and TRBJ1-1, with 9 nucleotides matching TRBD1. Germline V lookup: CDR1 MNHEY, CDR2 SVGAGI. V was clipped by 6 bases and J by 1 base; unmatched bases: 3. The CDR3 has 14 residues. CDR3 sequence (DNA): TGTGCCAGCAGCAACAGGGGGCCGAACACTGAAGCTTTCTTT. Its translation is CASSNRGPNTEAFF.

This chain links TRBV10-2 with TRBJ2-7; TRBD1 agrees at 8 bases. The CDR3 runs 15 residues. V lost 5 bases, J lost 2 bases, and 8 bases stayed unmatched. Germline assignment: CDR1 WSHSY and CDR2 SAAADI. CDR3 amino acids: CASSSSDRGPYEQYF. CDR3 bases: TGCGCCAGCAGTTCCTCTGACAGGGGTCCCTACGAGCAGTACTTC.

The rearrangement links TRBV6-6 to TRBJ2-7, with unresolved D. The CDR3 sequence is 11 residues long. V lost 5 bases and J lost 7, with 9 bases in between. The germline V gene encodes CDR1 MNHNY and CDR2 SVGAGI (reference sequence). DNA of the CDR3: TGTGCCAGCAGTAAAAGTCGGGAGCAGTACTTC. Translation gives CASSKSREQYF.

This clone was detected only a few times. The chain links TRBV6-5 to TRBJ1-1, with D possibly TRBD1 on 6 matching bases. V was pared by 4 bases and J by 7 bases, with 13 bases between. This CDR3 spans 13 amino acids. Looked up from germline, CDR1 is MNHEY and CDR2 is SVGAGI. The chain's CDR3 is CASSSTGHNEAFF. In DNA, the CDR3 is TGTGCCAGCAGTTCGACGGGACATAATGAAGCTTTCTTT.

The rearrangement joins TRBV5-1 to TRBJ2-2, with D perhaps TRBD1 (6 bases). The germline CDR1 and CDR2 sequences are SGHRS and YFSETQ. The CDR3 is 16 residues long. V was clipped by 4 bases and J by 6 bases, with 19 bases between them. This CDR3 is CASSVPPGHRSGELFF. The CDR3 nucleotides read TGCGCCAGCAGCGTACCGCCGGGACATAGGTCCGGGGAGCTGTTTTTT. Complete variable domain (other parts from reference TRBV5-1 and TRBJ2-2): KAGVTQTPRYLIKTRGQQVTLSCSPISGHRSVSWYQQTPGQGLQFLFEYFSETQRNKGNFPGRFSGRQFSNSRSEMNVSTLELGDSALYLCASSVPPGHRSGELFFGEGSRLTVL.

This clone was counted only a few times. This rearrangement joins TRBV9 to TRBJ1-5, with 7 bases fitting TRBD1. V shed 4 bases, J shed 1 base, and the junction held 2 bases outside the gene matches. Germline V lookup: CDR1 SGDLS, CDR2 YYNGEE. This CDR3 is built from 14 residues. CDR3 coding DNA: TGTGCCAGCAGCCCGACAGGGAGCAATCAGCCCCAGCATTTT. Translating it yields CASSPTGSNQPQHF.

DNA of the CDR3: TGTGCCACCAGCAGAGAGGAACTAGCGGGAGGGCCTTGGACCGGGGAGCTGTTTTTT. As protein: CATSREELAGGPWTGELFF. J is TRBJ2-2 and V is TRBV15; 13 bases are shared with TRBD2. V shed 0 bases and J 5 bases; nucleotides not matched to a gene: 9. Germline V gives CDR1 LNHNV, CDR2 YYDKDF (reference sequence). This CDR3 is 19 amino acids long.

This chain connects TRBV6-5 to TRBJ2-7, with TRBD2 as a possible D gene (6 bases). Trimming removed 6 bases from V and 6 bases from J, with 12 bases in between. This CDR3 comprises 12 residues. Germline lookup yields CDR1 MNHEY and CDR2 SVGAGI. The CDR3 nucleotides are TGTGCCAGCAGACTAGCCTCCGGCGAGCAGTACTTC. Translating it yields CASRLASGEQYF.